The sequence of this T cell receptor (beta chain) was determined in a study of circulating tumor DNA in untreated peripheral T-cell lymphoma. As to this clone: The target antigen is unknown.

Assay: immunoSEQ multiplex PCR; the TCRdb copy retains only in-frame clones and omits some. This sample has 8,800 or so clones, with roughly four fifths found just once. Overall study results and limits: Tumor-specific clonotypes were found in 60% to 85% of patients.

Germline lookup yields CDR1 SQVTM and CDR2 ANQGSEA. Trimming removed 7 bases at V and 4 bases at J, with 14 bases between. The CDR3 has 14 residues. Sequencing was performed on tumor tissue. This rearrangement joins TRBV29-1 to TRBJ1-6; D is unresolved. This TCR came from a human donor with peripheral T-cell lymphoma. The CDR3, as DNA: TGCAGCGAGAGCCCTAGGCAATATAATTCACCCCTCCACTTT. Its translation: CSESPRQYNSPLHF.